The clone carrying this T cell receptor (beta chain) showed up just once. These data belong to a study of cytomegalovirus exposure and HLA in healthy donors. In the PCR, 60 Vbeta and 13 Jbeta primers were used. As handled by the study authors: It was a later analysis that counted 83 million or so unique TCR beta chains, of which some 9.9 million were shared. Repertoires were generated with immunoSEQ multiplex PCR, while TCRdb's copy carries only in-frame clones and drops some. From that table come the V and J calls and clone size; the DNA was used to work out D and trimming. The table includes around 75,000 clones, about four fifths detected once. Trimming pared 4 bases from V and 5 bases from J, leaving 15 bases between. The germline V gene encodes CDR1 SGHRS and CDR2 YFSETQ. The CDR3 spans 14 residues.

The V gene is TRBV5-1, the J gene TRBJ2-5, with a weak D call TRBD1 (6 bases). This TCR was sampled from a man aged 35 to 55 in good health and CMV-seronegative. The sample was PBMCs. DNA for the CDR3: TGCGCCAGCAGCACAAATACAGGGACGGAGACCCAGTACTTC. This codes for CASSTNTGTETQYF.